The clone carrying this T cell receptor (beta chain) has more than one count but fewer than ten. Unique molecular identifiers were built into the TCRbeta library. One entry per CDR3 protein, called by TCRdb with MiXCR from the PCR reads. The table includes 400,000 to 500,000 distinct CDR3 sequences, 11% detected once. Germline lookup yields CDR1 MDHEN and CDR2 SYDVKM. Unmatched junction bases numbered 3, after V lost 7 bases and J lost 0 bases. This CDR3 has 15 residues. This record belongs to a study of T-cell reconstitution after alpha-beta-depleted transplantation in children. This clonotype originated in a human donor who donated a stem cell graft to a child with acute myeloid leukemia. The specimen comprised PBMCs from the stem cell graft donor, sampled from the stem cell graft. The chain employs TRBV28 and TRBJ2-2, with TRBD2 identical over 9 bases. The CDR3, as DNA: TGTGCCAGCAACCCTAGCGGGGCGAACACCGGGGAGCTGTTTTTT. Translation: CASNPSGANTGELFF.